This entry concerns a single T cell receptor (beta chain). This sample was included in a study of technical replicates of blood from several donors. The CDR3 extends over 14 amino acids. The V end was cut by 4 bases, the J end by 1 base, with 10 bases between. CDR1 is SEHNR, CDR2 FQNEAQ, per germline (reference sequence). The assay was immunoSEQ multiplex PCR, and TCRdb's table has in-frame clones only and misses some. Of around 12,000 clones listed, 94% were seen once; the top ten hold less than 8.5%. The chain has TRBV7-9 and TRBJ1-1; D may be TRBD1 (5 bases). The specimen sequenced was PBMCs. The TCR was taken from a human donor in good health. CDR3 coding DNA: TGTGCCAGCAGCTCTGGACAAAAGAACACTGAAGCTTTCTTT. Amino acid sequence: CASSSGQKNTEAFF.